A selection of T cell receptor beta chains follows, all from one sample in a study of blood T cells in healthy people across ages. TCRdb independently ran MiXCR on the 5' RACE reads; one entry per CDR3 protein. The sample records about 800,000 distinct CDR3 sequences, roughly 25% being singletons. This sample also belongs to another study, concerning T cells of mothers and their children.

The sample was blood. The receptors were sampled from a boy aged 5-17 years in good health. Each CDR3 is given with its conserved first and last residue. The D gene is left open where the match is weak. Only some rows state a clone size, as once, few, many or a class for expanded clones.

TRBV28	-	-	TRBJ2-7	TGTGCCAGCAGTTTAAGTCAGGGTTGGTCCTACGAGCAGTACTTC	CASSLSQGWSYEQYF
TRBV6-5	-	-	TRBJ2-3	TGTGCCAGCAGTTACGCGGGTATTGGCACAGATACGCAGTATTTT	CASSYAGIGTDTQYF
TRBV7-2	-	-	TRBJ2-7	TGTGCCAGCAGCTTAGCGCATAGCTCTTACCCCTCCTACGAGCAGTACTTC	CASSLAHSSYPSYEQYF
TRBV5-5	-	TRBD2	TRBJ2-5	TGTGCCAGCAGCACTGGACTAGCGGGGATCCAAGAGACCCAGTACTTC	CASSTGLAGIQETQYF
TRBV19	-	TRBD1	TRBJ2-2	TGTGCCAGTAGTTCGAGGGGGCGCAACACCGGGGAGCTGTTTTTT	CASSSRGRNTGELFF
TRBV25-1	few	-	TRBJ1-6	TGTGCCAGCCGGCCGACGGGGGAAGCACCCCTCCACTTT	CASRPTGEAPLHF
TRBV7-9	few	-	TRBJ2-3	TGTGCCAGCAGCTTTGGGAACCCGGCAGATACGCAGTATTTT	CASSFGNPADTQYF
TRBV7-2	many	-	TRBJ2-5	TGTGCCAGCAGCTTGCTGTGGGACCCACAAAGACAAGAGACCCAGTACTTC	CASSLLWDPQRQETQYF
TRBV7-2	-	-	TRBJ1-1	TGTGCCAGCAGCCCCCGTAAGAGGGAAGCTTTCTTT	CASSPRKREAFF
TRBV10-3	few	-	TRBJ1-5	TGTGCCATCAGTGAGGGTCCCACCAATCAGCCCCGGCATTTT	CAISEGPTNQPRHF
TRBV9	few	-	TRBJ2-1	TGTGCCAGCAGCGTAGGTAGGTCTGAGCAGTTCTTC	CASSVGRSEQFF
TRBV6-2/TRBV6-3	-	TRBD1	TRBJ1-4	TGTGCCAGCTCGGACAGGGGACTTAATGAAAAACTGTTTTTT	CASSDRGLNEKLFF
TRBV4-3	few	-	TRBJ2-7	TGCGCCAGCAGCCAAGATCTTCTCTCAGCGAACTTCCAGTCCTACGAGCAGTACTTC	CASSQDLLSANFQSYEQYF
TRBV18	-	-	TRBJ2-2	TGTGCCAGCTCGGGGAGGAACACCGGGGAGCTGTTTTTT	CASSGRNTGELFF
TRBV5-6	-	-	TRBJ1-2	TGTGCCAGCAGCTTGGTGGCAGGTGGGCCTTATGGCTACACCTTC	CASSLVAGGPYGYTF
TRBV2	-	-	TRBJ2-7	TGTGCCAGCAGTGGGGGTTTCCGGGAGCAGTACTTC	CASSGGFREQYF
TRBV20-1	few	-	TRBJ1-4	TGCAGTGCTAGAGATCTTAGAGATGCAACTAATGAAAAACTGTTTTTT	CSARDLRDATNEKLFF
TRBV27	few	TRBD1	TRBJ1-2	TGTGCCAGCAGCCGTACAGGGGCTGACTATGGCTACACCTTC	CASSRTGADYGYTF
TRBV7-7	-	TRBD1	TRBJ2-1	TGTGCTAGCAGCTTATCGACAGGGGGCAAGTATGAGCAGTTCTTC	CASSLSTGGKYEQFF
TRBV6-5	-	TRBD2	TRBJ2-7	TGTGCCAGCATGAAGCCGGGACTAGCCTACGAGCAGTACTTC	CASMKPGLAYEQYF
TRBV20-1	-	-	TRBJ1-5	TGCAGTACTACAATGGGCGGCAGCAATCAGCCCCAGCATTTT	CSTTMGGSNQPQHF
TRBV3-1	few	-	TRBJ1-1	TGTGCCAGCAGCCAAGATATTGGGAACACTGAAGCTTTCTTT	CASSQDIGNTEAFF
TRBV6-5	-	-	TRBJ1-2	TGTGCCAGCAGTTACTCGAGTACGACAGCTAACTATGGCTACACCTTC	CASSYSSTTANYGYTF
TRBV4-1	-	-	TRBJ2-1	TGCGCCAGCAGCCAAGATGGAGGGAGCCGGTTCTTC	CASSQDGGSRFF
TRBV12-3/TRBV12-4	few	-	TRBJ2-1	TGTGCCAGCAGTCGGACTCAAACTAACAATGAGCAGTTCTTC	CASSRTQTNNEQFF
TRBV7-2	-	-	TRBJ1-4	TGTGCCAGCAGCTTAGTAGGCGGGGTTGAAAAACTGTTTTTT	CASSLVGGVEKLFF
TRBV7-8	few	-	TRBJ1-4	TGTGCCAGCAGCTTAGCTGGTTTGGGCACGCCAACCAATAATGAAAAACTGTTTTTT	CASSLAGLGTPTNNEKLFF
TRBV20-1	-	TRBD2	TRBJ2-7	TGCAGTGCCCGATTTAGCGGGAGAGGGTACGAGCAGTACTTC	CSARFSGRGYEQYF
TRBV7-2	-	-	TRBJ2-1	TGTGCCAGCAGCGTGGACTCCGGGGGGCACGTCTACAATGAGCAGTTCTTC	CASSVDSGGHVYNEQFF
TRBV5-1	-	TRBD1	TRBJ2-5	TGCGCCGGCAGGTTGGACAGGGGGTACCAAGAGACCCAGTACTTC	CAGRLDRGYQETQYF
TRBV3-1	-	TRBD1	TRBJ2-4	TGTACCAGCAGCCCGACAGGGGTAGCCAAAAACATTCAGTACTTC	CTSSPTGVAKNIQYF
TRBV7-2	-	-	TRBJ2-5	TGTGCCAGCAGCTCGCTTGGGGACTTCCAAGAGACCCAGTACTTC	CASSSLGDFQETQYF
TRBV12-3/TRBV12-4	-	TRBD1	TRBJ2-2	TGTGCCAGCAGTGATCGGGACAGAAACACCGGGGAGCTGTTTTTT	CASSDRDRNTGELFF
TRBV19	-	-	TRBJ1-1	TGTGCCAGTAGTATAGTCCCGAACTTTCAAGGGACTGAAGCTTTCTTT	CASSIVPNFQGTEAFF
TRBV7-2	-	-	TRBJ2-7	TGTGCCAGCAGCTTAGGGCAGGTGGGCGAGCAGTACTTC	CASSLGQVGEQYF
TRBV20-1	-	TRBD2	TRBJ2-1	TGCAGTGCTAGAGATCTAGCGGGAGTGAATGAGCAGTTCTTC	CSARDLAGVNEQFF
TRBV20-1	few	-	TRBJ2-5	TGCAGTGCTATGTACCAAGAGACCCAGTACTTC	CSAMYQETQYF
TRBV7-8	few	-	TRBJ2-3	TGTGCCAGCAGCTTCGGACTGGCAGGGGCAGATACGCAGTATTTT	CASSFGLAGADTQYF
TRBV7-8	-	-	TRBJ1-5	TGTGCCAGCAGCTTAGAGGGGCCATGGGGCAGGCAGCCCCAGCATTTT	CASSLEGPWGRQPQHF
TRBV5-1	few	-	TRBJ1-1	TGCGCCAGCAGCTCGGACGGGGACACTGAAGCTTTCTTT	CASSSDGDTEAFF
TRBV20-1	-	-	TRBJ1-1	TGCAGTGCTAGAGATTCAGGGTCGAACACTGAAGCTTTCTTT	CSARDSGSNTEAFF
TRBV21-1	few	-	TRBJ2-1	TGTGCCAGCAGCAAAGTCCCTAGCGGGGTATATAGTGAGCAGTTCTTC	CASSKVPSGVYSEQFF
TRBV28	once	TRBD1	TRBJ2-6	TGTGCCAGCAAGGTCCCAGGGGGCCCCTCTGGGGCCAACGTCCTGACTTTC	CASKVPGGPSGANVLTF
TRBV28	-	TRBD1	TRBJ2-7	TGTGCCAGCAGCCCTACCTCCCGAGGGACAGACGAGCAGTACTTC	CASSPTSRGTDEQYF
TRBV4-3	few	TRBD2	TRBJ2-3	TGCGCCAGTAGCCAAGATCGGCTAGCGGGGGGTGGAGATACGCAGTATTTT	CASSQDRLAGGGDTQYF